Each of the 4 T cell receptor beta chains below was sequenced from the same sample in a study of blood T cell repertoires in COVID-19 (dated by TCRdb to the early 2020s). Library creation used the immunoSEQ multiplex PCR assay. TCRdb holds this immuneACCESS table with in-frame rearrangements only. Some clones are missing; in checked studies, unresolved V genes explain under half, and the rest has no known cause. The sample table contains tens of thousands of clones; only one count was recorded for 82% of them. Around 12% of the sample is held by the ten biggest clonotypes. The sequenced material came from peripheral blood. All receptors derive from a man at least 80 years old with acute or convalescent COVID-19.

This chain connects TRBV10-3 to TRBJ2-5, with TRBD2 identical over 13 bases. V lost 9 bases to trimming and J lost 5 bases; unmatched junction nucleotides: 15. Germline V CDR1 and CDR2: ENHRY, SYGVKD. The CDR3 is made up of 17 amino acids. CDR3 DNA: TGTGCCATAACGCCAGGGACTAGCGGGGAAGGGAAGGAGACCCAGTACTTC. Translating it yields CAITPGTSGEGKETQYF.

The V call is TRBV20-1, the J call TRBJ2-7; D not certain. V was cut by 2 bases and J by 3 bases, with 5 bases left in between. Per germline, CDR1 DFQATT and CDR2 SNEGSKA (reference sequence). CDR3 length: 11 amino acids. CDR3 loop: CSARSNYEQYF. Written as DNA, the CDR3 is TGCAGTGCTAGAAGCAACTACGAGCAGTACTTC.

V usage is TRBV19 and J usage is TRBJ2-3; TRBD2 agrees at 8 bases. V lost 3 bases and J lost 4; bases outside the gene matches: 6. This CDR3 has 15 residues. CDR1 LNHDA and CDR2 SQIVND come from the germline V gene (reference sequence). The CDR3, as DNA: TGTGCCAGTAGTATCAGCCTAGCGGGCGCAGATACGCAGTATTTT. Residues: CASSISLAGADTQYF.

This sequence joins TRBV7-8 and TRBJ2-5; unclear D gene. Trimming cost V 1 base and J 5 bases, with 11 bases left between them. The V gene's germline CDR1 is SGHVS and CDR2 FQNEAQ. The CDR3 has 14 amino acids. DNA of the CDR3: TGTGCCAGCAGCTTAGAGCCATTGTGGGAGACCCAGTACTTC. Residues: CASSLEPLWETQYF. The variable domain in full, completed from reference TRBV7-8 and TRBJ2-5, reads GAGVSQSPRYKVAKRGQDVALRCDPISGHVSLFWYQQALGQGPEFLTYFQNEAQLDKSGLPSDRFFAERPEGSVSTLKIQRTQQEDSAVYLCASSLEPLWETQYFGPGTRLLVL.